This entry concerns a single T cell receptor beta chain. Its antigen is undetermined. These data belong to a study of liver allograft versus peripheral blood T cells. Study-level information: Within transplanted livers, the T cell receptor repertoires were examined and compared against the repertoires present in the peripheral blood of liver transplant recipients.

General study findings and limits: Intragraft T cell receptor repertoires of liver allografts were reported to differ from peripheral blood repertoires.

V shed 5 bases and J shed 0 bases, with 10 bases lying between them. The CDR3 is 14 amino acids. Germline lookup yields CDR1 GTSNPN and CDR2 SVGIG (reference sequence). TCRdb re-called the reads with MiXCR, one entry per CDR3 protein. This sample carries some 12,000 distinct CDR3 sequences, about 23% of them seen once, and the ten largest clones take about 1.6%. The receptor was isolated from a human patient who had a liver transplant. Part of the T cells may come from the graft donor. V is TRBV30 and J is TRBJ1-4; D gene unclear. The CDR3 DNA is TGTGCCTGGTTGGACTTTACAACTAATGAAAAACTGTTTTTT. Its protein product is CAWLDFTTNEKLFF.